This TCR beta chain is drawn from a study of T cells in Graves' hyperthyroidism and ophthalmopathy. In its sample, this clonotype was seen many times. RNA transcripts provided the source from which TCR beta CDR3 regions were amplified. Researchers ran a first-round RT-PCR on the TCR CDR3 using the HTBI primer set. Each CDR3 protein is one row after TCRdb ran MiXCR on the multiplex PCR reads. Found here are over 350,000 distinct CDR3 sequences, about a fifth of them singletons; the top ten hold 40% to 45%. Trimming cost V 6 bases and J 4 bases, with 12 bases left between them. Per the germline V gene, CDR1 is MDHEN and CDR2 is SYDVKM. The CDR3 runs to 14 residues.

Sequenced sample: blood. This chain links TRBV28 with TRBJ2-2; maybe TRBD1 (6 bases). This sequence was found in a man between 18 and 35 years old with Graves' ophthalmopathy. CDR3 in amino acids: CASSMQGGTGELFF. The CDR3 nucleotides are TGTGCCAGCAGCATGCAAGGGGGCACCGGGGAGCTGTTTTTT.